The present entry profiles one T cell receptor delta chain with its context. A read error may explain this, as a much larger clone is one base away. The data originate from a study of gamma-delta chains in newborns, infants, children. TCRdb repeated clone calling on the reads with CATT. Of roughly 4,000 delta-chain clones in the sample, about 45% were seen once. V was pared by 9 bases and J by 0 bases, with 14 bases between. This CDR3 region has 14 residues. CDR1 is TSWWSYY, CDR2 QGS, per germline. Here the sequenced sample was blood, taken at week 6. The chain combines TRDV1 with TRDJ1; D perhaps matches TRDD2 (6 bases). This TCR was recovered from a child who was a newborn, infant or young child, either healthy, febrile or measles-vaccinated (not recorded which). The DNA of the CDR3 is TGTGCTCTCCATTCTCCTACGAACACCGATAAACTCATCTTT. Translated: CALHSPTNTDKLIF.